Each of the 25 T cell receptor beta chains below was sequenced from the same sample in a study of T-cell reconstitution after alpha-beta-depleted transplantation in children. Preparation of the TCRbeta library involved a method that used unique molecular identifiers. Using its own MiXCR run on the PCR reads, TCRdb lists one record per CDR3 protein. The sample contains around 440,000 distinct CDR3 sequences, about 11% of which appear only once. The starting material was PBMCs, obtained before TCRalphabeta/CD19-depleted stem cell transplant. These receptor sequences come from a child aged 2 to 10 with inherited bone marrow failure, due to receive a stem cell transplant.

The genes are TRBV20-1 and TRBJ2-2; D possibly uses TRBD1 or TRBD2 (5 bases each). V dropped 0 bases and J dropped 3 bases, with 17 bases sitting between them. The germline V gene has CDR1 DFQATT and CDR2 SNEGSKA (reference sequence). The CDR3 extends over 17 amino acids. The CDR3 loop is CSARDSQAGGDTGELFF. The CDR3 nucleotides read TGCAGTGCTAGAGATTCACAGGCGGGCGGAGACACCGGGGAGCTGTTTTTT.

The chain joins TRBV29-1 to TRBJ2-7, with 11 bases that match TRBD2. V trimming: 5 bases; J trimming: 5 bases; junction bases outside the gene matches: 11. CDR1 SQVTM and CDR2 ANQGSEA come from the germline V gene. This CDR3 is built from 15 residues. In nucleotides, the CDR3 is TGCAGCGTTCGGGGTAGCGGGAGGGCATTAGACGAGCAGTACTTC. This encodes CSVRGSGRALDEQYF.

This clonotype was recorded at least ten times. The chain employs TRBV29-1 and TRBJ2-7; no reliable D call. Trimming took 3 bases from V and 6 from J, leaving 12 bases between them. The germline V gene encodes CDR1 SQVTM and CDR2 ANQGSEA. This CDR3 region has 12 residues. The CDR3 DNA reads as TGCAGCGTTGATTTAGGGTACAGCGAGCAGTACTTC. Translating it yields CSVDLGYSEQYF.

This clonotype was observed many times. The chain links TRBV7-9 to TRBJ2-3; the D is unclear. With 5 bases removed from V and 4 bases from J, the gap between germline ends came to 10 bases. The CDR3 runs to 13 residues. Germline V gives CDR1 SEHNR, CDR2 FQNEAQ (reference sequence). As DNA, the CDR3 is TGTGCCAGCAGCACCTCGACCTCAGATACGCAGTATTTT. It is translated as CASSTSTSDTQYF.

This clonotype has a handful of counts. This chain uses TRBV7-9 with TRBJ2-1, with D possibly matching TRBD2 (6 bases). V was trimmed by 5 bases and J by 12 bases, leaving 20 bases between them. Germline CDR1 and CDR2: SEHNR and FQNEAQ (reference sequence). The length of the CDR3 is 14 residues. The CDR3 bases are TGTGCCAGCAGCGAGACCGGGACTCTGAGGGGGCAGTTCTTC. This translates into CASSETGTLRGQFF. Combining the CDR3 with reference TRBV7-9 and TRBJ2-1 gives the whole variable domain DTGVSQNPRHKITKRGQNVTFRCDPISEHNRLYWYRQTLGQGPEFLTYFQNEAQLEKSRLLSDRFSAERPKGSFSTLEIQRTEQGDSAMYLCASSETGTLRGQFFGPGTRLTVL.

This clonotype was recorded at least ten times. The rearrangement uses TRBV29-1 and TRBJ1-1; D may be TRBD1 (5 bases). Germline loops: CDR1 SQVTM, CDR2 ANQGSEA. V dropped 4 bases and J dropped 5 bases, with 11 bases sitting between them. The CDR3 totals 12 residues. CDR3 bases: TGCAGCGTTGCCCCGGGGGAGACTGAAGCTTTCTTT. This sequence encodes CSVAPGETEAFF.

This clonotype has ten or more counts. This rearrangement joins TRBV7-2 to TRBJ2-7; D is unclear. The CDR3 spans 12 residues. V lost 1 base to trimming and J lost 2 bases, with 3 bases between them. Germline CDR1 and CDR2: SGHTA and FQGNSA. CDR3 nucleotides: TGTGCCAGCAGCTTAGTGGCCTACGAGCAGTACTTC. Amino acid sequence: CASSLVAYEQYF.

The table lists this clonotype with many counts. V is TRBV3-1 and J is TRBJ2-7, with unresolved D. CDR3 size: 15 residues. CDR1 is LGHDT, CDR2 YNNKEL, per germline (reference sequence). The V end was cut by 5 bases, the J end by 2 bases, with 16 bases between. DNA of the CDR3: TGTGCCAGCAGCACCTTCGAGAGGTCGACCTACGAGCAGTACTTC. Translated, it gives CASSTFERSTYEQYF.

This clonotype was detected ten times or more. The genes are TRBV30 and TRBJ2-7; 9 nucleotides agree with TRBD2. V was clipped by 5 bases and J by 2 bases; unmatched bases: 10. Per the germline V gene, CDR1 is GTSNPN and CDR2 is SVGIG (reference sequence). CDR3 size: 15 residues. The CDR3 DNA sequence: TGTGCCTGGGTAGGTGGACTAGCGAATACCTACGAGCAGTACTTC. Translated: CAWVGGLANTYEQYF.

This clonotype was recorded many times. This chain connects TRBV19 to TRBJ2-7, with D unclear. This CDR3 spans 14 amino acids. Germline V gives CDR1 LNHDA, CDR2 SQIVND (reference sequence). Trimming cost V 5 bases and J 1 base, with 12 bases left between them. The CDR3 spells CASSFADPSYEQYF. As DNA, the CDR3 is TGTGCCAGTAGTTTTGCGGACCCGTCCTACGAGCAGTACTTC.

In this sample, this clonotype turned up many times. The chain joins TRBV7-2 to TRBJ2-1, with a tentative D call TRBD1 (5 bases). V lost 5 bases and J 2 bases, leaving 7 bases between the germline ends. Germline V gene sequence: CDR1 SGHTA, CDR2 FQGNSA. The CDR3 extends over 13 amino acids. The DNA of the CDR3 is TGTGCCAGCAGCGTGGACACCTACAATGAGCAGTTCTTC. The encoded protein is CASSVDTYNEQFF.

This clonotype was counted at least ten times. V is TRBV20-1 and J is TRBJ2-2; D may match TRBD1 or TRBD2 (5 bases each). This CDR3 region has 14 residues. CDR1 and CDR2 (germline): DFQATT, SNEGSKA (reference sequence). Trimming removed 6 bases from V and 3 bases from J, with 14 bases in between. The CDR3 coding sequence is TGCAGTGCCCCCCGGGACGGCGACACCGGGGAGCTGTTTTTT. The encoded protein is CSAPRDGDTGELFF.

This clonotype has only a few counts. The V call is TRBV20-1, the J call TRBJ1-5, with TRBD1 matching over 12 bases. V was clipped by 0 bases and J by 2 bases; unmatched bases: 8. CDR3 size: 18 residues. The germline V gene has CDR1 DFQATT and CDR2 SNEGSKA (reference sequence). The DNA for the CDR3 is TGCAGTGCTAGAGAAATGGGGACAGGGGGCTGGGGCAATCAGCCCCAGCATTTT. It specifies CSAREMGTGGWGNQPQHF.

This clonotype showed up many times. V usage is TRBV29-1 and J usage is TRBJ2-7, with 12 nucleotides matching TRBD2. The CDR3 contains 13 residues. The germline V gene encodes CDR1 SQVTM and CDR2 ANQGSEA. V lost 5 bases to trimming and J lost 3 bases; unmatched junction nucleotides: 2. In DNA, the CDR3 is TGCAGCGTTAGACTAGCGGGAGACTACGAGCAGTACTTC. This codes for CSVRLAGDYEQYF.

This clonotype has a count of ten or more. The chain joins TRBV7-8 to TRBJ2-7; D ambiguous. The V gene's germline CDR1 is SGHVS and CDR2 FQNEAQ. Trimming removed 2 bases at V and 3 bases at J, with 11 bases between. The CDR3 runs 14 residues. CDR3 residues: CASSLSSLYYEQYF. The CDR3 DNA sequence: TGTGCCAGCAGCTTATCGTCGCTTTACTACGAGCAGTACTTC.

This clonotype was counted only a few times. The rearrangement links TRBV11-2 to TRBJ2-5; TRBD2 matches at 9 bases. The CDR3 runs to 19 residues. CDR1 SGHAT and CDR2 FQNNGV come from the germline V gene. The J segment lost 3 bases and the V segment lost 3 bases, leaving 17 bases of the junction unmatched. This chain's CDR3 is CASSFTGRASGIRKETQYF. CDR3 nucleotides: TGTGCCAGCAGCTTTACGGGGCGCGCTAGCGGGATCAGAAAAGAGACCCAGTACTTC.

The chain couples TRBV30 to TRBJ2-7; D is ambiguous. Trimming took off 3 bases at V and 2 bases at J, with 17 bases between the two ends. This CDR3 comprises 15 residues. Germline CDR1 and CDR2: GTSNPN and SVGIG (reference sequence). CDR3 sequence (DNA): TGTGCCTGGAGCGGTATCGTTCGCGGCACCTACGAGCAGTACTTC. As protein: CAWSGIVRGTYEQYF.

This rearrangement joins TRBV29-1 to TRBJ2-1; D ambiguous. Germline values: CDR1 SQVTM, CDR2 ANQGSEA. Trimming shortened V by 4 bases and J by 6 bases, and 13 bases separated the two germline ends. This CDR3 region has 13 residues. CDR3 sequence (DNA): TGCAGCGTTGGTGGTGGGTTTCCCAATGAGCAGTTCTTC. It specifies CSVGGGFPNEQFF.

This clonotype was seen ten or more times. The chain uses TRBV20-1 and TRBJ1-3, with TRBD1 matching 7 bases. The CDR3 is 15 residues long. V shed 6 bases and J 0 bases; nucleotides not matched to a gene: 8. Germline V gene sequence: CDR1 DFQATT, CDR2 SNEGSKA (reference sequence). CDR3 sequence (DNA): TGCAGTGCCCCGGACAGGAGCACCTCTGGAAACACCATATATTTT. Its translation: CSAPDRSTSGNTIYF.

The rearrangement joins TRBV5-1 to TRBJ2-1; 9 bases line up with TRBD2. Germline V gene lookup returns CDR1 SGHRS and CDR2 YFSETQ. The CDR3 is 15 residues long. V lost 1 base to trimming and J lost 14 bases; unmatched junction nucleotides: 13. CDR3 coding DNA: TGCGCCAGCAGCTTGCTGGTGGCGGGAGGGGGAGGAGAGTTCTTC. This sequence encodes CASSLLVAGGGGEFF.

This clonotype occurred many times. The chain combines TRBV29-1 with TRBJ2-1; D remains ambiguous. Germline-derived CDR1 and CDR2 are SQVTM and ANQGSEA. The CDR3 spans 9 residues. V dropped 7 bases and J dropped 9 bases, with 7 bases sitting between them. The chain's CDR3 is CSAGSEQFF. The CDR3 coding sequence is TGCAGCGCCGGCTCTGAGCAGTTCTTC.

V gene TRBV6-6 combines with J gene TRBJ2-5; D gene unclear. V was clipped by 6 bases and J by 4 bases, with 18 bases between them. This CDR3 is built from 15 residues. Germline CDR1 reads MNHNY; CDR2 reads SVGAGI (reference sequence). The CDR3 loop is CASRPSEIHRETQYF. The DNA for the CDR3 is TGTGCCAGCAGGCCGTCCGAGATCCATCGAGAGACCCAGTACTTC.

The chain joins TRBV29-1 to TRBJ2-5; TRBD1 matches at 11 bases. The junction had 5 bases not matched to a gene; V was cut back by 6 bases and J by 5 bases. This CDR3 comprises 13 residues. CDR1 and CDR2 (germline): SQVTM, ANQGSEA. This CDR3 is CSVGQGAGETQYF. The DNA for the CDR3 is TGCAGCGTAGGACAGGGGGCGGGTGAGACCCAGTACTTC.

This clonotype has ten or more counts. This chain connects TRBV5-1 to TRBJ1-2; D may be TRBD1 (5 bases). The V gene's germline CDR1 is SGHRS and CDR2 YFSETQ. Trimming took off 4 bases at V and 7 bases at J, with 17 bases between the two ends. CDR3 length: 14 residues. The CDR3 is CASSGGTDPGGYTF. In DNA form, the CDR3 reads TGCGCCAGCAGCGGGGGGACGGACCCCGGTGGCTACACCTTC.

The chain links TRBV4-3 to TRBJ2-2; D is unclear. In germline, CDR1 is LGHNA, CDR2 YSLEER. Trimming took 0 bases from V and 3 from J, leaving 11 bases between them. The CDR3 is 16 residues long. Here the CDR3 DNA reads TGCGCCAGCAGCCAAGATCTTTACGTCTACACCGGGGAGCTGTTTTTT. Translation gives CASSQDLYVYTGELFF.